This TCR beta chain was obtained from a study of T cells in Graves' hyperthyroidism and ophthalmopathy. General study findings and limits: Blood shared most expanded thyroid clonotypes above 0.001. Ophthalmopathy, which appeared later, was predicted by the model a median roughly 6.6 months before onset.

This clonotype was observed many times. Its specificity is not known. Reasons for excluding patients were uncontrolled infection, other autoimmune disease, pregnancy or lactation. The PBMCs had their origin in roughly 9.8 ml of fresh peripheral blood. Amplification targeted TCR beta CDR3 regions from RNA transcripts. In the first-round RT-PCR of the TCR CDR3, the HTBI primer set was used. TCRdb reprocessed the multiplex PCR reads with MiXCR, giving one entry per CDR3 protein. Of 250,000 to 400,000 distinct CDR3 sequences detected, roughly an eighth appear once; the ten largest clones hold around 32%. CDR1 is MNHEY, CDR2 SMNVEV, per germline (reference sequence). The CDR3 contains 14 residues. V was clipped by 3 bases and J by 5 bases, with 10 bases between them.

Sequencing was done on a sample of blood. The clonotype was recovered from a woman in her thirties or forties with Graves' ophthalmopathy. V usage is TRBV27 and J usage is TRBJ2-2; D gene uncertain. The CDR3 loop reads CASSLGLETGELFF. CDR3 bases: TGTGCCAGCAGTTTGGGCCTCGAGACCGGGGAGCTGTTTTTT.